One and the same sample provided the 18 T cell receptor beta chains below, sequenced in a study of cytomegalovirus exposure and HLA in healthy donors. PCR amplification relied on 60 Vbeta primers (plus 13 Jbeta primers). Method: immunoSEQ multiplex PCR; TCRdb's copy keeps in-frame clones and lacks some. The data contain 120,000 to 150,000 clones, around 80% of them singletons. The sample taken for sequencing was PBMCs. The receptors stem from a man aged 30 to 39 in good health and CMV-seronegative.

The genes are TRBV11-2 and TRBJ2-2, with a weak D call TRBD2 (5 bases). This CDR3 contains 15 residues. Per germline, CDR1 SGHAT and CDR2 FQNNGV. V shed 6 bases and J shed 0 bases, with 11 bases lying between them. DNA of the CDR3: TGTGCCAGCAGTAATGGACTGCCGAACACCGGGGAGCTGTTTTTT. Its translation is CASSNGLPNTGELFF. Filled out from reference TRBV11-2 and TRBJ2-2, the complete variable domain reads EAGVAQSPRYKIIEKRQSVAFWCNPISGHATLYWYQQILGQGPKLLIQFQNNGVVDDSQLPKDRFSAERLKGVDSTLKIQPAKLEDSAVYLCASSNGLPNTGELFFGEGSRLTVL.

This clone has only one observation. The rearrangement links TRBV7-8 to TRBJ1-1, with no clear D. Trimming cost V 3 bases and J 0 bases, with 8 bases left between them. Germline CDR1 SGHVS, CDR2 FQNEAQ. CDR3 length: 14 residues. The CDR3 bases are TGTGCCAGCAGCTTTTCAGAAATGAACACTGAAGCTTTCTTT. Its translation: CASSFSEMNTEAFF.

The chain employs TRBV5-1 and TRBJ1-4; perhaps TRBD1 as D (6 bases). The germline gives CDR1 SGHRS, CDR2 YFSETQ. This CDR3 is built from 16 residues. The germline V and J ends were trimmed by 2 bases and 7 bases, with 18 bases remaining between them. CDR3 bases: TGCGCCAGCAGCTTCATATCCGGGACAACCTCTGAAAAACTGTTTTTT. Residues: CASSFISGTTSEKLFF.

CDR3 bases: TGCAGCGTTGGTAGGGACTCATACACAGATACGCAGTATTTT. This gives the protein CSVGRDSYTDTQYF. The chain joins TRBV29-1 to TRBJ2-3, with D possibly being TRBD2 (6 bases). Trimming shortened V by 4 bases and J by 2 bases, and 13 bases separated the two germline ends. Looked up from germline, CDR1 is SQVTM and CDR2 is ANQGSEA. The CDR3 is 14 residues long.

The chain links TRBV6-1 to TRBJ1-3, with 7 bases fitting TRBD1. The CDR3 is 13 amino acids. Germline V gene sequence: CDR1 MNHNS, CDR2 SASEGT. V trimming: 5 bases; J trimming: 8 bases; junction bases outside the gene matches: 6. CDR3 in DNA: TGTGCCAGCAGTACGACAGGGTTGGACACCATATATTTT. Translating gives CASSTTGLDTIYF.

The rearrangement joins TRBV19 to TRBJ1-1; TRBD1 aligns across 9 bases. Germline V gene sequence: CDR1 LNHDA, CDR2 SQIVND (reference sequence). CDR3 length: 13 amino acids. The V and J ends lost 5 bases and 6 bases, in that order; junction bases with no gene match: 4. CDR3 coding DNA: TGTGCCAGTAGTGGACAGGGGCGGGCTGAAGCTTTCTTT. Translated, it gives CASSGQGRAEAFF.

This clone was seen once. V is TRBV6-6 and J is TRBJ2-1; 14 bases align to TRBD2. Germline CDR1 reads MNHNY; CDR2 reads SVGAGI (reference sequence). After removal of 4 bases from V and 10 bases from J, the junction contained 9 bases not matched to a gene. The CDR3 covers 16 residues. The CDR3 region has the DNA TGTGCCAGCAGTTCCCCTAGACTAGCGGGGGGGAGGGAGCAGTTCTTC. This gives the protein CASSSPRLAGGREQFF.

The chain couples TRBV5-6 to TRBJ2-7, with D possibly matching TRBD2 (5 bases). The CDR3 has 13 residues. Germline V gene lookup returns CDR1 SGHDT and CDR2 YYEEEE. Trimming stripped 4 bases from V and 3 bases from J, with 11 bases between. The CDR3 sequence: CASSLGLIYEQYF. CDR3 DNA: TGTGCCAGCAGCCTCGGACTGATCTACGAGCAGTACTTC.

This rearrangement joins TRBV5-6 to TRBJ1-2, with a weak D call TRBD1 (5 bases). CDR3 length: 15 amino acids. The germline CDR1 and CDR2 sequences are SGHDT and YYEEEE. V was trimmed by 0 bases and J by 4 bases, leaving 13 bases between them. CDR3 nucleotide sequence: TGTGCCAGCAGCTTGGATGTCAGGGAGGGCTATGGCTACACCTTC. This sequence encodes CASSLDVREGYGYTF.

CDR3 coding DNA: TGTGCCAGCAGACAGGGGAGCGAGCAGTACTTC. Translating it yields CASRQGSEQYF. V usage is TRBV6-5 and J usage is TRBJ2-7, with 7 bases aligning to TRBD1. CDR1 is MNHEY, CDR2 SVGAGI, per germline. The trim removed 6 bases at V and 6 bases at J, leaving 2 bases unmatched. CDR3 length: 11 residues.

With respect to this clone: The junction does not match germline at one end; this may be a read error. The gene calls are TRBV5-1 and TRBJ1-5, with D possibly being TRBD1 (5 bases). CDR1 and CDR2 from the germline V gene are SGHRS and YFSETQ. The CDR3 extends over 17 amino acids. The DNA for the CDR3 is TGCGCCAGCAGCTTGGACGTCTTGGGGGGAGGCAATCAGCCCCAGAATTTT. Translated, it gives CASSLDVLGGGNQPQNF. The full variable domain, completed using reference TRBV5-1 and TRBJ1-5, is KAGVTQTPRYLIKTRGQQVTLSCSPISGHRSVSWYQQTPGQGLQFLFEYFSETQRNKGNFPGRFSGRQFSNSRSEMNVSTLELGDSALYLCASSLDVLGGGNQPQNFGDGTRLSIL.

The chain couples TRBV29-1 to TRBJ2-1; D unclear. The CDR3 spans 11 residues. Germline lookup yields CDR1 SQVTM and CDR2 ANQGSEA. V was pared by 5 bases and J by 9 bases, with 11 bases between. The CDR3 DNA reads TGCAGCGTTTCCGGTGTGGTTGAGCAGTTCTTC. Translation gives CSVSGVVEQFF.

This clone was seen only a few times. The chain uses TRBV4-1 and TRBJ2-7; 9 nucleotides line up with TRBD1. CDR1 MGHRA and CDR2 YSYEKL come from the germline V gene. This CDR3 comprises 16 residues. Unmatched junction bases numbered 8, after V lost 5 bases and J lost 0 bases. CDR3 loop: CASSYTQGAFSYEQYF. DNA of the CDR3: TGCGCCAGCAGCTACACACAGGGGGCATTCTCCTACGAGCAGTACTTC.

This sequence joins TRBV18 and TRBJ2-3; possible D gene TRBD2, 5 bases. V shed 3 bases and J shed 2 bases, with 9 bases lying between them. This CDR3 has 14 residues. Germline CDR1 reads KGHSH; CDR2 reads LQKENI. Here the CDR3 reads CASSPRANTDTQYF. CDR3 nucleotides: TGTGCCAGCTCACCGAGGGCTAACACAGATACGCAGTATTTT.

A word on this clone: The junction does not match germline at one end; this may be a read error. For the CDR3, the DNA is TGTGCCAGCAGCCAAGAAGTGGACAGGGGTAGCAATCAGCCCCAGAATTTT. This gives the protein CASSQEVDRGSNQPQNF. The rearrangement uses TRBV4-2 and TRBJ1-5; 9 nucleotides match TRBD1. CDR1 LGHNA and CDR2 YNFKEQ come from the germline V gene. The CDR3 is 17 residues long.

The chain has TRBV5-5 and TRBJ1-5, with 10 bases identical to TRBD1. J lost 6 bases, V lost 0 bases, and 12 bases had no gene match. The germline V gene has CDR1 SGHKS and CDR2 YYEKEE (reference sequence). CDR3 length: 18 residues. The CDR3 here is CASSLAVGTGDWSQPQHF. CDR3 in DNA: TGTGCCAGCAGCTTGGCCGTCGGGACAGGGGATTGGAGTCAGCCCCAGCATTTT.

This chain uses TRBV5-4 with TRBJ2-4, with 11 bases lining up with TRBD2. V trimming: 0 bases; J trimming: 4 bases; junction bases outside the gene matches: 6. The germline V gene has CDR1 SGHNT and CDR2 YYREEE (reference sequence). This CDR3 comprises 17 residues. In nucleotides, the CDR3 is TGTGCCAGCAGCTTGGAATTAGCGGGGGGGCCGAAAAACATTCAGTACTTC. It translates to CASSLELAGGPKNIQYF. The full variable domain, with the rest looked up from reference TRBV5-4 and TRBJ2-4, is ETGVTQSPTHLIKTRGQQVTLRCSSQSGHNTVSWYQQALGQGPQFIFQYYREEENGRGNFPPRFSGLQFPNYSSELNVNALELDDSALYLCASSLELAGGPKNIQYFGAGTRLSVL.

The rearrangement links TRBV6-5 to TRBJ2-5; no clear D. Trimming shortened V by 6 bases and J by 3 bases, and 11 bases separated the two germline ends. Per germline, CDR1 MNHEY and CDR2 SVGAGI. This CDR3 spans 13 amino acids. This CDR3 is CASSLTHKETQYF. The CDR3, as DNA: TGTGCCAGCAGCCTGACTCACAAAGAGACCCAGTACTTC.